This TCR beta chain emerged from a study of technical replicates of blood from a few donors. Clones were read by immunoSEQ multiplex PCR, and TCRdb kept only the in-frame ones, dropping some. The sample contains 75,000 to 95,000 clones, 90% to 96% of which appear only once. The specimen was T cells isolated from PBMCs. The sequence was obtained from a human donor in good health.

Written as DNA, the CDR3 is TGTGCCAGCAGCTTTCTGAACACCGGGGAGCTGTTTTTT. It encodes CASSFLNTGELFF. V gene TRBV7-9 combines with J gene TRBJ2-2, with D uncertain. Trimming shortened V by 3 bases and J by 1 base, and 3 bases separated the two germline ends. Germline-derived CDR1 and CDR2 are SEHNR and FQNEAQ (reference sequence). The CDR3 runs 13 residues.